These T cell receptor beta chains were read from a single sample in a study of kidney transplant recipient with SARS-CoV-2 infection. TCRdb processed the reads anew with MiXCR; each CDR3 protein has one entry. The table lists fewer than 250,000 distinct CDR3 sequences, 25% to 35% of them singletons, with under 9.5% in the top ten. Here the sequenced sample was a blood sample, taken at baseline and on roughly day 120 from a kidney transplant recipient. The source of these receptors is a male patient aged 25 to 39 who had COVID-19 and was a kidney transplant recipient. Some T cells could come from the graft donor. Each CDR3 is given with its conserved first and last residue. Fields, in order: CDR3 protein, CDR3 DNA, CDR3 length, clone size, D gene, V gene, J gene. D genes are given only for firm matches. Clone size is shown for a subset of rows, as once, few, many or a class of expanded clone.

CAGGISVPGKTYGYTF,TGCGCCGGCGGTATCAGCGTACCAGGAAAGACCTATGGCTACACCTTC,16,-,-,TRBV5-4,TRBJ1-2
CASSLMCSMRKTYGYTF,TGTGCCAGCAGTTTGATGTGCTCTATGCGAAAGACCTATGGCTACACCTTC,17,-,-,TRBV6-5,TRBJ1-2
CASSHHSHEGKTYGYTF,TGTGCCAGCAGCCATCATTCTCACGAGGGAAAGACCTATGGCTACACCTTC,17,many,-,TRBV7-1,TRBJ1-2
CASSQDVNEQFF,TGTGCCAGCAGCCAAGACGTGAATGAGCAGTTCTTC,12,many,-,TRBV14,TRBJ2-1
CASIESPGVQGTQYF,TGTGCCAGCATCGAATCCCCAGGGGTTCAAGGGACCCAGTACTTC,15,-,-,TRBV5-4,TRBJ2-5
CASSQMGAGEQYF,TGTGCCAGCAGTCAGATGGGGGCCGGCGAGCAGTACTTC,13,many,-,TRBV13,TRBJ2-7
CASKRHNNYGYTF,TGTGCCAGTAAGAGACATAATAACTATGGCTACACCTTC,13,many,-,TRBV19,TRBJ1-2
CSVGDRTGELFF,TGCAGCGTTGGGGACAGGACCGGGGAGCTGTTTTTT,12,many,TRBD1,TRBV29-1,TRBJ2-2
CASSLTGKPNEAFF,TGTGCCAGCAGCTTAACGGGTAAGCCCAATGAAGCTTTCTTT,14,many,-,TRBV7-9,TRBJ1-1
CASSVYGTLRKTYGYTF,TGTGCCAGCAGCGTTTACGGCACCCTTCGAAAGACCTATGGCTACACCTTC,17,many,-,TRBV3-1,TRBJ1-2
CASSLYAGNLDTGELFF,TGCGCCAGCAGCTTGTATGCAGGGAACCTAGACACCGGGGAGCTGTTTTTT,17,many,-,TRBV5-1,TRBJ2-2
CASTQRAGGGYEQYF,TGTGCCAGCACGCAACGGGCGGGAGGGGGCTACGAGCAGTACTTC,15,many,TRBD2,TRBV6-5,TRBJ2-7
CASSDLRFTRKTYGYTF,TGTGCCAGCAGCGATCTAAGGTTTACCCGAAAGACCTATGGCTACACCTTC,17,many,-,TRBV7-8,TRBJ1-2
CASRTSGTYNEQFF,TGCGCCAGCAGGACTAGCGGGACCTACAATGAGCAGTTCTTC,14,few,TRBD2,TRBV5-1,TRBJ2-1
CASSIGHEAFF,TGTGCCAGCAGCATAGGTCACGAAGCTTTCTTT,11,few,-,TRBV9,TRBJ1-1
CASSLLAGGLDTQYF,TGTGCCAGCAGCCTCTTGGCGGGAGGGCTAGATACGCAGTATTTT,15,-,TRBD2,TRBV7-3,TRBJ2-3
CASSLNTGEETQYF,TGTGCCAGCAGCTTAAATACAGGGGAAGAGACCCAGTACTTC,14,many,TRBD1,TRBV7-3,TRBJ2-5
CASSLDAPISGLTGELFF,TGTGCCAGCAGCTTGGATGCTCCCATTTCAGGCTTGACCGGGGAGCTGTTTTTT,18,many,-,TRBV3-1,TRBJ2-2
CAGQPTEGGLGANVLTF,TGTGCCGGCCAACCGACTGAAGGGGGGCTGGGGGCCAACGTCCTGACTTTC,17,-,-,TRBV6-6,TRBJ2-6
CASSGKGTNRKTYGYTF,TGTGCCAGTAGTGGGAAAGGGACAAATCGAAAGACCTATGGCTACACCTTC,17,many,-,TRBV19,TRBJ1-2
CASSIENPISIRTEAFF,TGTGCCAGCAGCATCGAAAATCCCATTTCAATTCGCACTGAAGCTTTCTTT,17,many,-,TRBV3-1,TRBJ1-1
CARNISGQDDEQYF,TGTGCCAGAAATATCTCGGGACAGGATGACGAGCAGTACTTC,14,many,TRBD1,TRBV27,TRBJ2-7
CASSSPQGNYGYTF,TGTGCCAGCAGCTCCCCACAGGGCAACTATGGCTACACCTTC,14,many,-,TRBV7-9,TRBJ1-2
CASSTGTVNQPQHF,TGTGCCAGCAGTACCGGGACAGTTAATCAGCCCCAGCATTTT,14,-,TRBD1,TRBV28,TRBJ1-5
CASSVSASFRKTYGYTF,TGTGCCAGCAGTGTAAGCGCCAGCTTCCGAAAGACCTATGGCTACACCTTC,17,many,-,TRBV12-3/TRBV12-4,TRBJ1-2
CASSHLDRGGNGYTF,TGCGCCAGCAGCCATCTAGACAGGGGTGGGAATGGCTACACCTTC,15,-,TRBD1,TRBV4-1,TRBJ1-2
CASSLAGKTNTEAFF,TGTGCCAGCAGCTTAGCCGGGAAGACCAATACTGAAGCTTTCTTT,15,many,-,TRBV7-9,TRBJ1-1
CSARDGSSTYGYTF,TGCAGTGCTAGAGATGGCAGCAGCACCTATGGCTACACCTTC,14,many,-,TRBV20-1,TRBJ1-2
CASSNVLFTRKTYGYTF,TGTGCCAGCAGCAATGTATTGTTTACCCGAAAGACCTATGGCTACACCTTC,17,many,-,TRBV7-8,TRBJ1-2
CASSEGSYHGKTYGYTF,TGTGCCAGCAGCGAAGGTTCATACCATGGAAAGACCTATGGCTACACCTTC,17,many,-,TRBV7-9,TRBJ1-2
CASKAWGNTGELFF,TGTGCCAGCAAAGCGTGGGGAAACACCGGGGAGCTGTTTTTT,14,many,-,TRBV11-1,TRBJ2-2
CASSEETVSYEQYF,TGTGCCAGCAGTGAGGAGACGGTCTCCTACGAGCAGTACTTC,14,many,-,TRBV2,TRBJ2-7
CASSLLSKRAFF,TGTGCCAGCAGCTTACTGTCTAAACGGGCTTTCTTT,12,many,-,TRBV7-9,TRBJ1-1
CASSYVMTNRKTYGYTF,TGTGCCAGTAGTTATGTTATGACAAATCGAAAGACCTATGGCTACACCTTC,17,many,-,TRBV19,TRBJ1-2
CASSFGLAERNENTGELFF,TGTGCTAGCAGCTTCGGGTTAGCGGAAAGAAACGAGAACACCGGGGAGCTGTTTTTT,19,many,-,TRBV7-7,TRBJ2-2
CASSPTGQVVLYEQYF,TGTGCCAGCAGTCCTACGGGACAGGTGGTTCTCTACGAGCAGTACTTC,16,many,TRBD1,TRBV27,TRBJ2-7
CASSPQPGQSLEAFF,TGTGCCAGCAGCCCCCAGCCGGGACAGAGTTTAGAAGCTTTCTTT,15,few,TRBD1,TRBV7-3,TRBJ1-1
CASSQVWPYTYEQYF,TGCGCCAGCAGCCAAGTATGGCCTTACACCTACGAGCAGTACTTC,15,many,-,TRBV4-1,TRBJ2-7
CASSPEFLVGSHEQYF,TGTGCCAGCTCACCAGAGTTTTTAGTTGGATCGCACGAGCAGTACTTC,16,many,-,TRBV18,TRBJ2-7